What follows is one T cell receptor beta chain and its context. From germline, CDR1 is SGHAT and CDR2 FQDESV (reference sequence). The CDR3 is 12 residues long. The V gene lost 5 bases and the J gene lost 9 bases, with 11 bases spanning the gap. This sample was included in a study of human T cells and chemical hapten exposure. The time point denotes: patch test 2, 6 weeks after DPC sensitization. Treatment noted: therapeutic diphenylcyclopropenone sensitization with weekly scalp DPC. TCRdb called the RACE reads again in MiXCR, with one record for every CDR3 protein. The sample lists over 100,000 distinct CDR3 sequences; 9% to 9.5% were seen once.

The sequence came from a woman between 35 and 50 years old with alopecia areata. Some clones in this sample may be carry-over from other donors' samples. This chain joins TRBV11-1 and TRBJ2-1; possible D gene TRBD2, 6 bases. This material consisted of whole blood, taken in connection with sensitization to the hapten diphenylcyclopropenone (DPC). CDR3 region: CASSRGIREQFF. DNA for the CDR3: TGTGCCAGCAGCCGGGGGATCCGTGAGCAGTTCTTC. Drawing the rest from reference TRBV11-1 and TRBJ2-1, the complete variable domain is EAEVAQSPRYKITEKSQAVAFWCDPISGHATLYWYRQILGQGPELLVQFQDESVVDDSQLPKDRFSAERLKGVDSTLKIQPAELGDSAMYLCASSRGIREQFFGPGTRLTVL.